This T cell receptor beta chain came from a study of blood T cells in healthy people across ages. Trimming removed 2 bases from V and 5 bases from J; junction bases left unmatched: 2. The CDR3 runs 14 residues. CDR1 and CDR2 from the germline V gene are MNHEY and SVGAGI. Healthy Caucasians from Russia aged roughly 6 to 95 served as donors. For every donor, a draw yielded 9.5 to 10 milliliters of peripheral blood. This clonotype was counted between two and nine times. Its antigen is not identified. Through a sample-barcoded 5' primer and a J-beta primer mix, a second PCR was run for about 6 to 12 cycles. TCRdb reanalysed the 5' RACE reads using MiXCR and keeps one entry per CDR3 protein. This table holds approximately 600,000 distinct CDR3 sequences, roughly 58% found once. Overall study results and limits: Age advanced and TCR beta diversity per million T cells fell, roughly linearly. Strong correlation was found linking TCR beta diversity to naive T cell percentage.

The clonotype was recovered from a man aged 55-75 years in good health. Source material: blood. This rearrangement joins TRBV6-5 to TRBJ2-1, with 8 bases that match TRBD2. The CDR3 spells CASSYAGGHNEQFF. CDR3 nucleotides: TGTGCCAGCAGTTACGCGGGGGGTCACAATGAGCAGTTCTTC.